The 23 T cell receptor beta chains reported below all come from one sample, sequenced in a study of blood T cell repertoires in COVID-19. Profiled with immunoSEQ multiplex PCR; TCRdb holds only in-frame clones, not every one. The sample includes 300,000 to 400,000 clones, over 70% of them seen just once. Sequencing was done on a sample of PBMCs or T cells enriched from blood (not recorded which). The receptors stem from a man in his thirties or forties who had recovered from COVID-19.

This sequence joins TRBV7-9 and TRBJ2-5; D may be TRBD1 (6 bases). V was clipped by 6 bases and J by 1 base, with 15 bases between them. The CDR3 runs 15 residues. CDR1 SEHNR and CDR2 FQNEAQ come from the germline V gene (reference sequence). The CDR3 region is CASRSGTKFQETQYF. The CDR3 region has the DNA TGTGCCAGCAGGTCCGGGACAAAGTTCCAAGAGACCCAGTACTTC.

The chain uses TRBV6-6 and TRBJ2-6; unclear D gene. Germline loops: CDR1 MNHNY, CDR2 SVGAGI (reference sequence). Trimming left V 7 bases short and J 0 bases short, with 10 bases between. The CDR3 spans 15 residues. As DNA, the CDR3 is TGTGCCAGCACCTTCAGAAGCTCTGGGGCCAACGTCCTGACTTTC. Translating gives CASTFRSSGANVLTF.

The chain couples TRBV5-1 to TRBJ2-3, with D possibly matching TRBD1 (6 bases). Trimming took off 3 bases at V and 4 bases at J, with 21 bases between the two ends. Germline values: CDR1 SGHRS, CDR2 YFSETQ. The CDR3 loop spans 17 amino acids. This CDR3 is CASSSTVGVGASDTQYF. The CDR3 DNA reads TGCGCCAGCAGCTCCACCGTGGGGGTGGGGGCATCAGATACGCAGTATTTT.

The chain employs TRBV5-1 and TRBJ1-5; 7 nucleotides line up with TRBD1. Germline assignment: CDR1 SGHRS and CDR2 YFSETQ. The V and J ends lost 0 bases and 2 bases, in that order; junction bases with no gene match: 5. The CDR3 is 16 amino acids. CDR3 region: CASSLEGGRGNQPQHF. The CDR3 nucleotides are TGCGCCAGCAGCTTGGAAGGGGGCAGGGGCAATCAGCCCCAGCATTTT.

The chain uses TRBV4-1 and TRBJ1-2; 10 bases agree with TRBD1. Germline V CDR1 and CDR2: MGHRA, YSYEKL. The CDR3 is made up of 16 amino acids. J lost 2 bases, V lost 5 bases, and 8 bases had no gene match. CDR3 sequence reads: CASSISGTGENYGYTF. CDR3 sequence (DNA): TGCGCCAGCAGCATTTCCGGGACAGGGGAAAACTATGGCTACACCTTC.

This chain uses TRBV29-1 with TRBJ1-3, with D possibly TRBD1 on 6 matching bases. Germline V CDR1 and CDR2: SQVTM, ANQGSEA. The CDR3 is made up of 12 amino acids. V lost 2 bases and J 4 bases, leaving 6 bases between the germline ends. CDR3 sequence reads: CSVETGGNTIYF. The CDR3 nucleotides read TGCAGCGTTGAAACAGGGGGAAACACCATATATTTT.

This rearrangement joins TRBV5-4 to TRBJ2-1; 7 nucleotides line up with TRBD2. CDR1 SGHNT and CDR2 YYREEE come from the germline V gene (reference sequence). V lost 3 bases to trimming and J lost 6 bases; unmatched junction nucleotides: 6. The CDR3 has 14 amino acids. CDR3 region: CASSSRGTINEQFF. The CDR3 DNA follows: TGTGCCAGCAGCTCCCGAGGGACTATCAATGAGCAGTTCTTC.

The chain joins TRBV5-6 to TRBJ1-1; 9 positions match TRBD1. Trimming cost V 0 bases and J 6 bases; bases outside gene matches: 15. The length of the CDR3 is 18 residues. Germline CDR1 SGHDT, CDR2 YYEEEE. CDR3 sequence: CASSLGPPAGTGIAEAFF. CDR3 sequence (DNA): TGTGCCAGCAGCTTGGGCCCTCCCGCCGGGACAGGGATTGCTGAAGCTTTCTTT. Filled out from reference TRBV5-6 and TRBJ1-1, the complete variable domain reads DAGVTQSPTHLIKTRGQQVTLRCSPKSGHDTVSWYQQALGQGPQFIFQYYEEEERQRGNFPDRFSGHQFPNYSSELNVNALLLGDSALYLCASSLGPPAGTGIAEAFFGQGTRLTVV.

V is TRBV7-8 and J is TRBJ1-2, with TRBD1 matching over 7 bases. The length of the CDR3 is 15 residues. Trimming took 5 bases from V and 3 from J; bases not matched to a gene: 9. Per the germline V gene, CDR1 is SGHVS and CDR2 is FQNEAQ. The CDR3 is CASSLKTGPYYGYTF. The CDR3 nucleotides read TGTGCCAGCAGCCTAAAGACAGGGCCATACTATGGCTACACCTTC. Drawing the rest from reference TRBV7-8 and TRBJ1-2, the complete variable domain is GAGVSQSPRYKVAKRGQDVALRCDPISGHVSLFWYQQALGQGPEFLTYFQNEAQLDKSGLPSDRFFAERPEGSVSTLKIQRTQQEDSAVYLCASSLKTGPYYGYTFGSGTRLTVV.

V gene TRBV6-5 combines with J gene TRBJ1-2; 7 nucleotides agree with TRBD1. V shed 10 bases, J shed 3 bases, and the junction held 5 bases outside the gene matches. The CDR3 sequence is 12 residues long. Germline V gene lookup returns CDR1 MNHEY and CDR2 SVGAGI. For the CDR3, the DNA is TGTGCCACCGGGACAGTGTACTATGGCTACACCTTC. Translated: CATGTVYYGYTF.

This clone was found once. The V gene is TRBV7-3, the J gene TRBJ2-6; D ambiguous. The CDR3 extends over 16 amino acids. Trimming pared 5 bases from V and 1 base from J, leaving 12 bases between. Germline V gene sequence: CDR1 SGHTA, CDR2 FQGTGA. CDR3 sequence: CASSPLRGSGANVLTF. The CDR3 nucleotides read TGTGCCAGCAGCCCCCTGCGAGGATCTGGGGCCAACGTCCTGACTTTC.

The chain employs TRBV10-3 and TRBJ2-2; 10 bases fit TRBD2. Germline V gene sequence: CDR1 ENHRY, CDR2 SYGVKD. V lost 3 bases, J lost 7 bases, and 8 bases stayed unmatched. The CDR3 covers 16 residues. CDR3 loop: CAISEWSGGAGGELFF. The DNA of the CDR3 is TGTGCCATCAGTGAATGGAGCGGGGGGGCCGGCGGGGAGCTGTTTTTT.

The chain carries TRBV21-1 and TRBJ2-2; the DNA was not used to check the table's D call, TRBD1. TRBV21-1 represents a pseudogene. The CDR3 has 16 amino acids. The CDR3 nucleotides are TGTGCCAGCAGCCACCGGACAGGGGGCCTGGACGGGGAGCTGTTTTTT. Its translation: CASSHRTGGLDGELFF.

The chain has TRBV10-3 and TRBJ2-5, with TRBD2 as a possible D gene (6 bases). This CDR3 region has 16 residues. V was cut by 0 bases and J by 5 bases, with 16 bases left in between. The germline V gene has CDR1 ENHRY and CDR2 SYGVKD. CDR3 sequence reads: CAISESISGRRETQYF. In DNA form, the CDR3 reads TGTGCCATCAGTGAGTCAATTTCGGGGAGGCGGGAGACCCAGTACTTC.

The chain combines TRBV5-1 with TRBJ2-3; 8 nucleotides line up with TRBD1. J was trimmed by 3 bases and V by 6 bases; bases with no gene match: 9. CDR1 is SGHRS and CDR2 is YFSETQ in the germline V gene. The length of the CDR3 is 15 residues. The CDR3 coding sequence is TGCGCCAGCACCCACGGAGACAGGGGAACAGATACGCAGTATTTT. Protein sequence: CASTHGDRGTDTQYF.

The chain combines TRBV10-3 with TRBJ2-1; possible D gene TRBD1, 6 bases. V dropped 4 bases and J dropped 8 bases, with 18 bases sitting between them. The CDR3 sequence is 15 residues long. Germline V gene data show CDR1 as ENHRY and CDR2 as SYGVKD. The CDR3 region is CAISAGTMRGDEQFF. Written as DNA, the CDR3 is TGTGCCATCAGTGCAGGGACAATGAGAGGGGATGAGCAGTTCTTC.

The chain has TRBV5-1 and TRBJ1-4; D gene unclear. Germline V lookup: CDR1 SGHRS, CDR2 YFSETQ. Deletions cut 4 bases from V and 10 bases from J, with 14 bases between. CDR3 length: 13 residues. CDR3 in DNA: TGCGCCAGCAGCAAGGTGGTAACGGGAAAACTGTTTTTT. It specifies CASSKVVTGKLFF.

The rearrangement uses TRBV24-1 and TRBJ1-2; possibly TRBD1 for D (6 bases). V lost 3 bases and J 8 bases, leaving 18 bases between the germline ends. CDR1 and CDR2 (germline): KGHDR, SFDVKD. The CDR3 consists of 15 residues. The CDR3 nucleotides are TGTGCCACCAGTGATCCTCCGGGACAAGGAGAAGGCTACACCTTC. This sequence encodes CATSDPPGQGEGYTF.

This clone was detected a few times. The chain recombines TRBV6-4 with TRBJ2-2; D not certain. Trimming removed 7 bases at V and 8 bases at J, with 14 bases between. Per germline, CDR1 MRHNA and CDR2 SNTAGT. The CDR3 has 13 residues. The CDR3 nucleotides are TGTGCCAGCACCGAGGATGAAGCGGGGGAGCTGTTTTTT. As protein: CASTEDEAGELFF.

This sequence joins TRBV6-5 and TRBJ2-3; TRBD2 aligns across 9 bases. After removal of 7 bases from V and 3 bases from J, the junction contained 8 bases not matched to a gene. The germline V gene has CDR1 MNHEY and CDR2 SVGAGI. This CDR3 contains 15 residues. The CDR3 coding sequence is TGTGCCAGCACCCTCGCGGGGGGGCGGACAGATACGCAGTATTTT. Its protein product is CASTLAGGRTDTQYF.

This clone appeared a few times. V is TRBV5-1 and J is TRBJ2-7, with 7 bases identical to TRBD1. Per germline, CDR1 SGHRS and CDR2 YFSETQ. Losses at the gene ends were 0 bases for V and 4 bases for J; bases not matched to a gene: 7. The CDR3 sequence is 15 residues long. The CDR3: CASSLGDRAPYEQYF. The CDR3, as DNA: TGCGCCAGCAGCTTGGGAGACAGGGCACCTTACGAGCAGTACTTC.

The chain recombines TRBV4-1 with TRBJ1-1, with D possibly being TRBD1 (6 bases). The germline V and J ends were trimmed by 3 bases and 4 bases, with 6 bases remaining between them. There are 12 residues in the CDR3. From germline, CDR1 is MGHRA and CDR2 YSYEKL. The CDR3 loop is CASSQTGTEAFF. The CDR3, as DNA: TGCGCCAGCAGCCAGACAGGCACTGAAGCTTTCTTT.

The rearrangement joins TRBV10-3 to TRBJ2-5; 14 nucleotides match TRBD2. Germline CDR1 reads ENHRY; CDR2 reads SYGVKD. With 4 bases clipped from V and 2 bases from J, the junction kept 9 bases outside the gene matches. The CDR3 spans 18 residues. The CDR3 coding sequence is TGTGCCATCAGTGCCGTGACTAGCGGGGGGGGACGACAAGAGACCCAGTACTTC. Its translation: CAISAVTSGGGRQETQYF.